The 16 T cell receptor beta chains given below trace back to one sample, sequenced in a study of blood T cells in healthy people across ages. Sample-barcoded 5' priming and a J-beta primer mix drove a second PCR of about 6 to 11 cycles. From the 5' RACE reads, TCRdb called clonotypes with MiXCR, one entry per CDR3 protein. This sample has approximately 770,000 distinct CDR3 sequences, with 58% found just once. The specimen sequenced was blood. The receptors originated from a man aged 25-45 years in good health.

The gene calls are TRBV20-1 and TRBJ2-1, with 10 bases lining up with TRBD2. Trimming cost V 1 base and J 6 bases; bases outside gene matches: 3. The CDR3 runs to 14 residues. The germline CDR1 and CDR2 sequences are DFQATT and SNEGSKA (reference sequence). CDR3 DNA sequence: TGCAGTGCTAGAGGGCTAGCGGGAGCCAATGAGCAGTTCTTC. It is translated as CSARGLAGANEQFF.

This chain links TRBV12-3 or TRBV12-4 with TRBJ2-1, with 8 bases aligning to TRBD1. This CDR3 region has 12 residues. With 3 bases clipped from V and 13 bases from J, the junction kept 5 bases outside the gene matches. The CDR3, as DNA: TGTGCCAGCAGTTTTCGCGACAGGGGTCAGTTCTTC. This translates into CASSFRDRGQFF.

V usage is TRBV11-1 and J usage is TRBJ2-6; D gene unclear. Trimming shortened V by 5 bases and J by 0 bases, and 8 bases separated the two germline ends. CDR1 and CDR2 from the germline V gene are SGHAT and FQDESV (reference sequence). This CDR3 spans 15 amino acids. This chain's CDR3 is CASSTQVSGANVLTF. DNA for the CDR3: TGTGCCAGCAGCACACAAGTCTCTGGGGCCAACGTCCTGACTTTC. Together with reference TRBV11-1 and TRBJ2-6, the CDR3 gives the full variable domain: EAEVAQSPRYKITEKSQAVAFWCDPISGHATLYWYRQILGQGPELLVQFQDESVVDDSQLPKDRFSAERLKGVDSTLKIQPAELGDSAMYLCASSTQVSGANVLTFGAGSRLTVL.

The chain couples TRBV11-2 to TRBJ2-1; the D call may be TRBD1 or TRBD2 (6 bases each). Trimming left V 0 bases short and J 5 bases short, with 11 bases between. Germline assignment: CDR1 SGHAT and CDR2 FQNNGV. This CDR3 is 15 amino acids long. This CDR3 is CASSLDGGRNNEQFF. The DNA of the CDR3 is TGTGCCAGCAGCTTAGATGGGGGGCGAAACAATGAGCAGTTCTTC.

The rearrangement uses TRBV9 and TRBJ2-7; 9 bases line up with TRBD1. The CDR3 loop spans 16 amino acids. The V gene end was trimmed by 2 bases and the J gene end by 2 bases; junction bases not matched to a gene: 8. Germline V CDR1 and CDR2: SGDLS, YYNGEE. This chain's CDR3 is CASSVTGTGKTYEQYF. CDR3 bases: TGTGCCAGCAGCGTCACCGGGACAGGGAAGACCTACGAGCAGTACTTC.

About this clonotype itself: This may be a read error: a much more frequent sequence differs by one nucleotide. This chain uses TRBV21-1 with TRBJ2-5. TRBV21-1 counts as a pseudogene. CDR3 length: 16 amino acids. Here the CDR3 reads CASSKESKAAQETQYF. In nucleotides, the CDR3 is TGTGCCAGCAGCAAAGAGTCTAAGGCAGCCCAAGAGACCCAGTACTTC.

The V gene is TRBV3-1, the J gene TRBJ1-1; D is ambiguous. The CDR3 runs 18 residues. From germline, CDR1 is LGHDT and CDR2 YNNKEL (reference sequence). V lost 4 bases and J 4 bases, leaving 25 bases between the germline ends. In DNA, the CDR3 is TGTGCCAGCAGCCTCCCCCTCGGACCTGCCCTAAGACGCACTGAAGCTTTCTTT. This encodes CASSLPLGPALRRTEAFF.

The table lists this clonotype with a count of one. The J gene is TRBJ2-5, the V gene TRBV7-2, with D maybe TRBD1 (6 bases). CDR1 is SGHTA and CDR2 is FQGNSA in the germline V gene. V was trimmed by 1 base and J by 3 bases, leaving 12 bases between them. The CDR3 consists of 15 residues. The CDR3 spells CASSLVTGRKETQYF. The CDR3 DNA follows: TGTGCCAGCAGCTTAGTGACAGGTCGAAAAGAGACCCAGTACTTC.

The rearrangement uses TRBV10-3 and TRBJ2-7, with 7 bases aligning to TRBD1. V trimming: 0 bases; J trimming: 1 base; junction bases outside the gene matches: 6. Germline V lookup: CDR1 ENHRY, CDR2 SYGVKD. This CDR3 is built from 16 residues. The CDR3 DNA follows: TGTGCCATCAGTGAGTCTGAAACAGGGGCGTCCTACGAGCAGTACTTC. Its protein product is CAISESETGASYEQYF.

This chain uses TRBV4-2 with TRBJ1-2, with TRBD1 as a possible D gene (6 bases). Per the germline V gene, CDR1 is LGHNA and CDR2 is YNFKEQ. The CDR3 is 14 residues long. V lost 0 bases, J lost 8 bases, and 13 bases lay in between. CDR3 loop: CASSQDYDRSGYTF. The CDR3 region has the DNA TGTGCCAGCAGCCAAGATTATGACAGGTCGGGCTACACCTTC.

This clonotype was seen more than once but under ten times. This sequence joins TRBV4-2 and TRBJ1-4, with 8 bases identical to TRBD1. Germline V gives CDR1 LGHNA, CDR2 YNFKEQ. This CDR3 comprises 15 residues. The ends lost 5 bases at V and 2 bases at J; junction bases unmatched: 4. CDR3 in amino acids: CASSKGDRTNEKLFF. CDR3 DNA sequence: TGTGCCAGCAGCAAAGGGGACAGGACTAATGAAAAACTGTTTTTT.

The J gene is TRBJ1-5, the V gene TRBV7-2; D call uncertain. The CDR3 runs 14 residues. The V end was cut by 1 base, the J end by 0 bases, with 4 bases between. Germline V lookup: CDR1 SGHTA, CDR2 FQGNSA. The CDR3 DNA is TGTGCCAGCAGCTTAGTGCTTAGCAATCAGCCCCAGCATTTT. Translating it yields CASSLVLSNQPQHF. The entire variable domain, with the rest obtained from reference TRBV7-2 and TRBJ1-5, is as follows: GAGVSQSPSNKVTEKGKDVELRCDPISGHTALYWYRQSLGQGLEFLIYFQGNSAPDKSGLPSDRFSAERTGGSVSTLTIQRTQQEDSAVYLCASSLVLSNQPQHFGDGTRLSIL.

The V call is TRBV15, the J call TRBJ2-7; 7 nucleotides agree with TRBD1. The germline CDR1 and CDR2 sequences are LNHNV and YYDKDF (reference sequence). The CDR3 has 15 amino acids. The J segment lost 3 bases and the V segment lost 0 bases, leaving 5 bases of the junction unmatched. In nucleotides, the CDR3 is TGTGCCACCAGCAGAGAAACGGGACAGCACTACGAGCAGTACTTC. Translated: CATSRETGQHYEQYF.

This clonotype was picked up a small number of times. At one end the junction does not follow the germline gene, possibly because of a read error. V usage is TRBV5-1 and J usage is TRBJ1-5; no firm D call. This CDR3 region has 14 residues. Germline V CDR1 and CDR2: SGHRS, YFSETQ. CDR3 DNA sequence: TGTGCCAGCAGCTTGGAGGGAGGCAATCAGCCCCAGCATTTT. Encoded protein: CASSLEGGNQPQHF.

The chain combines TRBV6-5 with TRBJ2-5; TRBD1 is a possible D gene (6 bases). The CDR3 consists of 14 residues. Between the trimmed V and J ends, which lost 2 bases and 5 bases, there was a span of 12 bases. Germline V gene lookup returns CDR1 MNHEY and CDR2 SVGAGI. The chain's CDR3 is CASSYQGPPETQYF. The CDR3 DNA reads as TGTGCCAGCAGTTACCAGGGGCCTCCGGAGACCCAGTACTTC.

This chain links TRBV5-5 with TRBJ2-3; TRBD2 matches at 8 bases. This CDR3 is built from 18 residues. The ends lost 0 bases at V and 0 bases at J; junction bases unmatched: 9. CDR1 and CDR2 from the germline V gene are SGHKS and YYEKEE (reference sequence). The CDR3 bases are TGTGCCAGCAGCTTGGAAGTTATTTCGGGAGGGAGCACAGATACGCAGTATTTT. This encodes CASSLEVISGGSTDTQYF.